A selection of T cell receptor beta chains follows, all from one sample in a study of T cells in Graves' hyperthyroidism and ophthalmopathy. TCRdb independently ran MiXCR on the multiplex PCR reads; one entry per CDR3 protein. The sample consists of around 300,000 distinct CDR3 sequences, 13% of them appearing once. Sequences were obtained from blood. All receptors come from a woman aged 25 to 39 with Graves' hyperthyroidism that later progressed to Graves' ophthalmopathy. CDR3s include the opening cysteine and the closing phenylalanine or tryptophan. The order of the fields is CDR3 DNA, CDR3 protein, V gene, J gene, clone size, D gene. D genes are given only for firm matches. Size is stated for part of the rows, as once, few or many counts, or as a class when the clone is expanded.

cdr3_nt: TGTGCTAGCAGCTTATCCCCCGGGGCCGAGCAGTTCTTC; cdr3_aa: CASSLSPGAEQFF; v_call: TRBV7-7; j_call: TRBJ2-1; clone_size: few; d_call: -
cdr3_nt: TGTGCCAGCAGTTTCTGGGACAGGGAAGAGACCCAGTACTTC; cdr3_aa: CASSFWDREETQYF; v_call: TRBV28; j_call: TRBJ2-5; clone_size: many; d_call: TRBD1
cdr3_nt: TGTGCCAGCAGAAGGGGGGAAAATGAAAAACTGTTTTTT; cdr3_aa: CASRRGENEKLFF; v_call: TRBV12-3/TRBV12-4; j_call: TRBJ1-4; clone_size: -; d_call: -
cdr3_nt: TGCAGTGCTAGAGATATAACCAGGGATAACGAGCAGTACTTC; cdr3_aa: CSARDITRDNEQYF; v_call: TRBV20-1; j_call: TRBJ2-7; clone_size: -; d_call: -
cdr3_nt: TGTGCCAGCAGAGGACAGGGGGCTGCTGAAGCTTTCTTT; cdr3_aa: CASRGQGAAEAFF; v_call: TRBV5-4; j_call: TRBJ1-1; clone_size: few; d_call: TRBD1
cdr3_nt: TGCAGTGCTAATAGCGGAGGTTACAATGAGCAGTTCTTC; cdr3_aa: CSANSGGYNEQFF; v_call: TRBV20-1; j_call: TRBJ2-1; clone_size: many; d_call: -
cdr3_nt: TGTGCCAGCAGCTCAGAAGGGACTAGCGGGAGGGCCAAGTTCTTC; cdr3_aa: CASSSEGTSGRAKFF; v_call: TRBV7-2; j_call: TRBJ2-1; clone_size: few; d_call: TRBD2
cdr3_nt: TGTGCCAGCAGCGTAGTAGGCAGGGGGCTTTCAGAGCAGTTCTTC; cdr3_aa: CASSVVGRGLSEQFF; v_call: TRBV9; j_call: TRBJ2-1; clone_size: -; d_call: TRBD1
cdr3_nt: TGTGCCAGCAGCTTAGGGGCAAGCACCGGGGAGCTGTTTTTT; cdr3_aa: CASSLGASTGELFF; v_call: TRBV7-9; j_call: TRBJ2-2; clone_size: many; d_call: -
cdr3_nt: TGTGCCAGCAGTTTGTGGACTAGCGGGGGCGATACGCAGTATTTT; cdr3_aa: CASSLWTSGGDTQYF; v_call: TRBV28; j_call: TRBJ2-3; clone_size: -; d_call: TRBD2
cdr3_nt: TGTGCCAGCAGCTTAGCGAGGGGAGGGAGCGACTTCTACGAGCAGTACTTC; cdr3_aa: CASSLARGGSDFYEQYF; v_call: TRBV7-6; j_call: TRBJ2-7; clone_size: few; d_call: TRBD2
cdr3_nt: TGTGCCAGCAGCCAGGGGACCTCAACCTACGAGCAGTACTTC; cdr3_aa: CASSQGTSTYEQYF; v_call: TRBV7-2; j_call: TRBJ2-7; clone_size: many; d_call: -
cdr3_nt: TGTGCCAGCAGTTACTCGAGACGTACGGTCACAGATACGCAGTATTTT; cdr3_aa: CASSYSRRTVTDTQYF; v_call: TRBV28; j_call: TRBJ2-3; clone_size: -; d_call: -
cdr3_nt: TGTGCCAGCAGTTTGGGGGGGGTAGGTCAGCCCCAGCATTTT; cdr3_aa: CASSLGGVGQPQHF; v_call: TRBV28; j_call: TRBJ1-5; clone_size: many; d_call: -
cdr3_nt: TGTGCCAGCAGTTCACGGGATGAGGGGGCCCAAGAGACCCAGTACTTC; cdr3_aa: CASSSRDEGAQETQYF; v_call: TRBV28; j_call: TRBJ2-5; clone_size: many; d_call: TRBD1
cdr3_nt: TGTGCCAGCAGCCCCAATGGACAGTCCGCCGAGCAGTACTTC; cdr3_aa: CASSPNGQSAEQYF; v_call: TRBV7-2; j_call: TRBJ2-7; clone_size: many; d_call: -
cdr3_nt: TGTGCCAGCAGTTTATTACAGGGAAACACCATATATTTT; cdr3_aa: CASSLLQGNTIYF; v_call: TRBV28; j_call: TRBJ1-3; clone_size: many; d_call: -
cdr3_nt: TGTGCCAGCAGCTTTTTCGACAGCGGGAGAGAGACCCAGTACTTC; cdr3_aa: CASSFFDSGRETQYF; v_call: TRBV7-8; j_call: TRBJ2-5; clone_size: many; d_call: TRBD2
cdr3_nt: TGTGCCAGCAGCTCGACGGGGGACTCTCAAGAGACCCAGTACTTC; cdr3_aa: CASSSTGDSQETQYF; v_call: TRBV7-9; j_call: TRBJ2-5; clone_size: many; d_call: -
cdr3_nt: TGTGCCAGCTCATCGGGTGCTGCTCCAGAGACCCAGTACTTC; cdr3_aa: CASSSGAAPETQYF; v_call: TRBV18; j_call: TRBJ2-5; clone_size: many; d_call: -
cdr3_nt: TGTGCCAGCAGGGAGGAGAGTGGGTCACCCCTCCACTTT; cdr3_aa: CASREESGSPLHF; v_call: TRBV6-1; j_call: TRBJ1-6; clone_size: many; d_call: -
cdr3_nt: TGTGCCAGCAGTGCACAGAGACTAGCGGGAGAAGATACGCAGTATTTT; cdr3_aa: CASSAQRLAGEDTQYF; v_call: TRBV27; j_call: TRBJ2-3; clone_size: many; d_call: TRBD2
cdr3_nt: TGTGCCAGTAGTATCTCCGGGACGCCACAAGAGACCCAGTACTTC; cdr3_aa: CASSISGTPQETQYF; v_call: TRBV19; j_call: TRBJ2-5; clone_size: -; d_call: -
cdr3_nt: TGTGCCAGCAGCGGGGACTCCCTCAGAGAGCAGTTCTTC; cdr3_aa: CASSGDSLREQFF; v_call: TRBV5-5; j_call: TRBJ2-1; clone_size: many; d_call: -
cdr3_nt: TGTGCCAGCAGCCAGACAGATTTCAATGAAAAACTGTTTTTT; cdr3_aa: CASSQTDFNEKLFF; v_call: TRBV28; j_call: TRBJ1-4; clone_size: many; d_call: -
cdr3_nt: TGCGCCAGCAGCCAACAGGGCGGGAGGGTTATCACCGGGGAGCTGTTTTTT; cdr3_aa: CASSQQGGRVITGELFF; v_call: TRBV4-1; j_call: TRBJ2-2; clone_size: many; d_call: TRBD2
cdr3_nt: TGTGCCACCAGCAGAGATCCCCAGAACACTGAAGCTTTCTTT; cdr3_aa: CATSRDPQNTEAFF; v_call: TRBV15; j_call: TRBJ1-1; clone_size: -; d_call: -
cdr3_nt: TGTGCCAGCAGTTTATCCAGCGGAGGGTTGAACTTC; cdr3_aa: CASSLSSGGLNF; v_call: TRBV28; j_call: TRBJ2-5; clone_size: many; d_call: -
cdr3_nt: TGTGCCTGGGGTAGCGGGGCCGGGGAGCTGTTTTTT; cdr3_aa: CAWGSGAGELFF; v_call: TRBV30; j_call: TRBJ2-2; clone_size: few; d_call: TRBD2
cdr3_nt: TGTGCCAGCAGCGTAGGGGGGGGGGCAGGGAAAAAGACGAATGAGCAGTTCTTC; cdr3_aa: CASSVGGGAGKKTNEQFF; v_call: TRBV9; j_call: TRBJ2-1; clone_size: many; d_call: -
cdr3_nt: TGTGCCAGCAGCGCTACCGGGACTAGCAATGGAGATACGCAGTATTTT; cdr3_aa: CASSATGTSNGDTQYF; v_call: TRBV9; j_call: TRBJ2-3; clone_size: -; d_call: TRBD2
cdr3_nt: TGTGCCAGCAGTCTAGCGGGAGGAGGTATAGAGACCCAGTACTTC; cdr3_aa: CASSLAGGGIETQYF; v_call: TRBV28; j_call: TRBJ2-5; clone_size: few; d_call: TRBD2
cdr3_nt: TGTGCCTGGACAAGACAGGGAGGTGGAAACACCATATATTTT; cdr3_aa: CAWTRQGGGNTIYF; v_call: TRBV30; j_call: TRBJ1-3; clone_size: many; d_call: TRBD1
cdr3_nt: TGCAGTGCTAGGTTCAGGCTAGAAAATGAGCAGTTCTTC; cdr3_aa: CSARFRLENEQFF; v_call: TRBV20-1; j_call: TRBJ2-1; clone_size: many; d_call: -
cdr3_nt: TGTGCCAGCAGTTTAACGTATAGCACAGATACGCAGTATTTT; cdr3_aa: CASSLTYSTDTQYF; v_call: TRBV12-3/TRBV12-4; j_call: TRBJ2-3; clone_size: many; d_call: -
cdr3_nt: TGTGCCAGCAGCACGCGACTAGCGGGAGTAGGCGGGGCCAACGTCCTGACTTTC; cdr3_aa: CASSTRLAGVGGANVLTF; v_call: TRBV7-9; j_call: TRBJ2-6; clone_size: -; d_call: TRBD2
cdr3_nt: TGTGCCAGCAGCTTAGCGGGACTAGCGGGAGGTTTTGAGCAGTTCTTC; cdr3_aa: CASSLAGLAGGFEQFF; v_call: TRBV7-9; j_call: TRBJ2-1; clone_size: many; d_call: TRBD2
cdr3_nt: TGTGCCAGCAGTCCGCCGGGCGCTGTGAGCACAGATACGCAGTATTTT; cdr3_aa: CASSPPGAVSTDTQYF; v_call: TRBV7-2; j_call: TRBJ2-3; clone_size: many; d_call: -
cdr3_nt: TGCAGTGCTAGAGATCCTCTCTCCACTGGCGGGAGTTTCTCCTACAATGAGCAGTTCTTC; cdr3_aa: CSARDPLSTGGSFSYNEQFF; v_call: TRBV20-1; j_call: TRBJ2-1; clone_size: few; d_call: TRBD2
cdr3_nt: TGTGCCAGCACAGGGGGCCCCGGAAGATTCGGCTACACCTTC; cdr3_aa: CASTGGPGRFGYTF; v_call: TRBV6-2/TRBV6-3; j_call: TRBJ1-2; clone_size: few; d_call: TRBD1
cdr3_nt: TGTGCCAGCAGCCCTGGGCGGGTCAGCACAGATACGCAGTATTTT; cdr3_aa: CASSPGRVSTDTQYF; v_call: TRBV7-6; j_call: TRBJ2-3; clone_size: many; d_call: -
cdr3_nt: TGTGCCAGCGGGCCCTTCGACAGGCGGTATGGCTACACCTTC; cdr3_aa: CASGPFDRRYGYTF; v_call: TRBV6-1; j_call: TRBJ1-2; clone_size: few; d_call: -
cdr3_nt: TGTGCCAGCAGTTTATCGGGGCAGGGCGGGAGCGAGCAGTACTTC; cdr3_aa: CASSLSGQGGSEQYF; v_call: TRBV27; j_call: TRBJ2-7; clone_size: -; d_call: TRBD2
cdr3_nt: TGTGCCAGCAAGGGGACAACGAGCTACAATGAGCAGTTCTTC; cdr3_aa: CASKGTTSYNEQFF; v_call: TRBV2; j_call: TRBJ2-1; clone_size: many; d_call: -
cdr3_nt: TGTGCCAGCAGTGAAGCCTGGACTAGCGGGAGAATCTACGAGCAGTACTTC; cdr3_aa: CASSEAWTSGRIYEQYF; v_call: TRBV6-1; j_call: TRBJ2-7; clone_size: -; d_call: TRBD2
cdr3_nt: TGTGCCAGCTCCTATAGCAATCAGCCCCAGCATTTT; cdr3_aa: CASSYSNQPQHF; v_call: TRBV3-1; j_call: TRBJ1-5; clone_size: many; d_call: -
cdr3_nt: TGCGCCAGCAGCGGAGAGGACGGATACGGCGATGGCTACACCTTC; cdr3_aa: CASSGEDGYGDGYTF; v_call: TRBV5-1; j_call: TRBJ1-2; clone_size: -; d_call: -
cdr3_nt: TGTGCCAGCAGCAAGGGACTAGCGGCATCGGATACGCAGTATTTT; cdr3_aa: CASSKGLAASDTQYF; v_call: TRBV11-2; j_call: TRBJ2-3; clone_size: -; d_call: TRBD2
cdr3_nt: TGTGCCAGCAGTGACGTTGATGGGGCTGTGAACACTGAAGCTTTCTTT; cdr3_aa: CASSDVDGAVNTEAFF; v_call: TRBV25-1; j_call: TRBJ1-1; clone_size: few; d_call: -
cdr3_nt: TGTACCAGCAGTCTGGGACAGGGGTACAATCAGCCCCAGCATTTT; cdr3_aa: CTSSLGQGYNQPQHF; v_call: TRBV28; j_call: TRBJ1-5; clone_size: many; d_call: TRBD1
cdr3_nt: TGTGCCAGCAGCTTAGAGGGGTGGGGGGGGACTAGCACAGATACGCAGTATTTT; cdr3_aa: CASSLEGWGGTSTDTQYF; v_call: TRBV11-2; j_call: TRBJ2-3; clone_size: many; d_call: TRBD2
cdr3_nt: TGTGCCAGCAGTTTCGGAGGGGCCCTTCGTGAAAAACTGTTTTTT; cdr3_aa: CASSFGGALREKLFF; v_call: TRBV28; j_call: TRBJ1-4; clone_size: many; d_call: -
cdr3_nt: TGCAGCGTTAGGTCCAGTGGAGCTATGAACACTGAAGCTTTCTTT; cdr3_aa: CSVRSSGAMNTEAFF; v_call: TRBV29-1; j_call: TRBJ1-1; clone_size: many; d_call: -
cdr3_nt: TGTGCCAGCAGCCAACTACAGGGGGCGCGGGATGAGCAGTTCTTC; cdr3_aa: CASSQLQGARDEQFF; v_call: TRBV3-1; j_call: TRBJ2-1; clone_size: -; d_call: TRBD1